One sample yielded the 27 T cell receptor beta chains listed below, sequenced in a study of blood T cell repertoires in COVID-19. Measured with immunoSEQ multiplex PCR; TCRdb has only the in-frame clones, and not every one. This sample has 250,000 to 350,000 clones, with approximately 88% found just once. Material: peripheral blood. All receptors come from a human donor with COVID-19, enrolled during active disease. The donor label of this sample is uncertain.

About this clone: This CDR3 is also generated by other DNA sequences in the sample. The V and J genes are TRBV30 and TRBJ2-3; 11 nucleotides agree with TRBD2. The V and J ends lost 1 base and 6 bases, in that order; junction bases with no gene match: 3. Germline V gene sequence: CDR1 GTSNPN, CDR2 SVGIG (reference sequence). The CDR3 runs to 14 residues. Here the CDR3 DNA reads TGTGCCTGGAGTGGACTAGCGGGAACCGATACGCAGTATTTT. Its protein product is CAWSGLAGTDTQYF. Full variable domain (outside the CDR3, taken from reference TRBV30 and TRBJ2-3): SQTIHQWPATLVQPVGSPLSLECTVEGTSNPNLYWYRQAAGRGLQLLFYSVGIGQISSEVPQNLSASRPQDRQFILSSKKLLLSDSGFYLCAWSGLAGTDTQYFGPGTRLTVL.

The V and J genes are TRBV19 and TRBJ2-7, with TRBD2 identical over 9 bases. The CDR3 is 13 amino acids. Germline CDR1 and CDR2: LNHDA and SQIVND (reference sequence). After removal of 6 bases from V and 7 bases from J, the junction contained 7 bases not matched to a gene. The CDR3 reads CASRVAGAEEQYF. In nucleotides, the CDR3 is TGTGCCAGTAGGGTAGCGGGAGCGGAGGAGCAGTACTTC.

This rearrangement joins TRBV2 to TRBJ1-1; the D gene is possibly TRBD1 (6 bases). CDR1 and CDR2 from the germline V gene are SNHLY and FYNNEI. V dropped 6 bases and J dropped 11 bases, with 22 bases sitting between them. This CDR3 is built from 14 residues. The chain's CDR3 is CASRAGQTQGWAFF. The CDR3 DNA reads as TGTGCCAGCAGGGCCGGACAGACCCAAGGGTGGGCTTTCTTT.

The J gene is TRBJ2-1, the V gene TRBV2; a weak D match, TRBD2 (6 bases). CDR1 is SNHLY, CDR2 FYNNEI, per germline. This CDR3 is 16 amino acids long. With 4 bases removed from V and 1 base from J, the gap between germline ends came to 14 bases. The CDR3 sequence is CASSGRLGNSYNEQFF. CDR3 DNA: TGTGCCAGCAGTGGTAGACTAGGAAATTCCTACAATGAGCAGTTCTTC.

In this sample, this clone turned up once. The CDR3 sequence: CASSRSRNTEAFF. The CDR3, as DNA: TGTGCCAGCAGTAGGAGCCGGAACACTGAAGCTTTCTTT. V usage is TRBV6-5 and J usage is TRBJ1-1; D gene uncertain. The CDR3 has 13 residues. The germline gives CDR1 MNHEY, CDR2 SVGAGI. V was cut by 5 bases and J by 1 base, with 8 bases left in between.

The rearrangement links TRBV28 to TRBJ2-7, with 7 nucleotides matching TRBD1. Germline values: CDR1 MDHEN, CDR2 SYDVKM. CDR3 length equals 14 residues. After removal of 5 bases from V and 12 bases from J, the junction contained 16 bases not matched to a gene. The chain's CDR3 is CASSPPTGTLGRYF. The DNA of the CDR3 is TGTGCCAGCAGTCCCCCGACAGGGACCCTTGGGCGGTACTTC.

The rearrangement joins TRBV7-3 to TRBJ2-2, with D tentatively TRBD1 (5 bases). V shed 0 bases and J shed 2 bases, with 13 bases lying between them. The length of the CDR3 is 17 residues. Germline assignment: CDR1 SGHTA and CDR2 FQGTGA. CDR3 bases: TGTGCCAGCAGCTTAACGGGGCAGGTAGCAAACACCGGGGAGCTGTTTTTT. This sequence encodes CASSLTGQVANTGELFF.

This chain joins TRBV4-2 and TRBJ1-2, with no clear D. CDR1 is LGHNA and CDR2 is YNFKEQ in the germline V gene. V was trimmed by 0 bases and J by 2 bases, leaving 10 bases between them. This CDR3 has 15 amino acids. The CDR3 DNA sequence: TGTGCCAGCAGCCAAGAGGTGAGAGCAAACTATGGCTACACCTTC. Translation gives CASSQEVRANYGYTF.

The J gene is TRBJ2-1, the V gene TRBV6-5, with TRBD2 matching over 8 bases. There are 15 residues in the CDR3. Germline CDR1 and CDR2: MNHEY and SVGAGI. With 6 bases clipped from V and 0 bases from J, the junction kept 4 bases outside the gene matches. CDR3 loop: CASRATSVSYNEQFF. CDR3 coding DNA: TGTGCCAGCAGAGCGACTAGCGTCTCCTACAATGAGCAGTTCTTC.

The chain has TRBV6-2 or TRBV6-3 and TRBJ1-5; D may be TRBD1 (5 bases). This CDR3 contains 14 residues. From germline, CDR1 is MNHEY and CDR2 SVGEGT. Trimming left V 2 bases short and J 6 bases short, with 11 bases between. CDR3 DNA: TGTGCCAGCAGTTACGGGCAGGGAACTCAGCCCCAGCATTTT. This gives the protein CASSYGQGTQPQHF.

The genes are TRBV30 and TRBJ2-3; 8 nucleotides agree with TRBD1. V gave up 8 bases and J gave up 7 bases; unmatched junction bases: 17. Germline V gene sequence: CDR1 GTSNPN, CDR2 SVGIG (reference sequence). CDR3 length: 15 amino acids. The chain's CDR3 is CARTSQGAAVNTQYF. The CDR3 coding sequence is TGTGCCAGGACCTCCCAGGGGGCGGCGGTGAATACGCAGTATTTT.

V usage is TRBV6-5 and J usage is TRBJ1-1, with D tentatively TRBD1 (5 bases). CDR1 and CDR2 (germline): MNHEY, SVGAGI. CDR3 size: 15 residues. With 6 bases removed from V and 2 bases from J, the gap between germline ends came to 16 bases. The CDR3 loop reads CASSLEMTVNTEAFF. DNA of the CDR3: TGTGCCAGCAGCCTTGAAATGACAGTTAACACTGAAGCTTTCTTT.

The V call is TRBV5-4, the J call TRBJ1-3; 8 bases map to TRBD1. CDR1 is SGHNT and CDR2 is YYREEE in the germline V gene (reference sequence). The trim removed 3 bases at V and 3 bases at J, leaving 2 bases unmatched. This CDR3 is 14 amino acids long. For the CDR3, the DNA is TGTGCCAGCAGCTCCAGGGGGCTTGGAAACACCATATATTTT. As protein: CASSSRGLGNTIYF.

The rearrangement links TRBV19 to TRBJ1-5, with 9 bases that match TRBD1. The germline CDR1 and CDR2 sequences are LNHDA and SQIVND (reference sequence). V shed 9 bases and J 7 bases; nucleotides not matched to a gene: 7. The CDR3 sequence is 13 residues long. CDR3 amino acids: CASNDRGRQPQHF. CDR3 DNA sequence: TGTGCCAGCAACGACAGGGGGAGGCAGCCCCAGCATTTT. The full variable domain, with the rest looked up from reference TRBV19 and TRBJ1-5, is DGGITQSPKYLFRKEGQNVTLSCEQNLNHDAMYWYRQDPGQGLRLIYYSQIVNDFQKGDIAEGYSVSREKKESFPLTVTSAQKNPTAFYLCASNDRGRQPQHFGDGTRLSIL.

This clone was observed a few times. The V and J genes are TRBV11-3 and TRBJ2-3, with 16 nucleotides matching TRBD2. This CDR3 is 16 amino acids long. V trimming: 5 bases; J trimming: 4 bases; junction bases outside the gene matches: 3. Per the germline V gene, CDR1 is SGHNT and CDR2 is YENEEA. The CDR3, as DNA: TGTGCCAGCAGCATCGGGACTAGCGGGAGGGCAGATACGCAGTATTTT. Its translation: CASSIGTSGRADTQYF. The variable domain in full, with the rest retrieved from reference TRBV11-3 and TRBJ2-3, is EAGVVQSPRYKIIEKKQPVAFWCNPISGHNTLYWYLQNLGQGPELLIRYENEEAVDDSQLPKDRFSAERLKGVDSTLKIQPAELGDSAVYLCASSIGTSGRADTQYFGPGTRLTVL.

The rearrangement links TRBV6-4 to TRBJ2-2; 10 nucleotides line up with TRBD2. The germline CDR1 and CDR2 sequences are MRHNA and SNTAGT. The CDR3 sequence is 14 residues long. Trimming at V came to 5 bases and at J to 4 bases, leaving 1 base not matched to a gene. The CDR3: CASSPSGGTGELFF. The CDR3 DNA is TGTGCCAGCAGTCCTAGCGGGGGCACCGGGGAGCTGTTTTTT.

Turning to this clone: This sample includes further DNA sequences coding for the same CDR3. In DNA form, the CDR3 reads TGTGCCAGCAGCTTGGTGGGAGGGCCCGAGACCCAGTACTTC. It codes for CASSLVGGPETQYF. The V call is TRBV5-4, the J call TRBJ2-5; 7 bases match TRBD2. CDR3 length equals 14 residues. V lost 0 bases to trimming and J lost 5 bases; unmatched junction nucleotides: 4. Germline V gene data show CDR1 as SGHNT and CDR2 as YYREEE (reference sequence).

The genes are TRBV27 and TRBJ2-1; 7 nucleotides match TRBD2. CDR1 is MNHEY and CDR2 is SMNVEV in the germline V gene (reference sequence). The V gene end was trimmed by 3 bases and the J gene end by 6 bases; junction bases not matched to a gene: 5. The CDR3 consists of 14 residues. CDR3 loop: CASSFAGATNEQFF. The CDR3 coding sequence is TGTGCCAGCAGTTTCGCGGGAGCCACCAATGAGCAGTTCTTC.

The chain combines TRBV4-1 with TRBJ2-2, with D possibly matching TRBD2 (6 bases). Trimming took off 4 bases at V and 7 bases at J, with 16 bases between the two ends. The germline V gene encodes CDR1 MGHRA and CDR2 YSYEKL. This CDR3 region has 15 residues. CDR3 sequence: CASSLVAVGGGELFF. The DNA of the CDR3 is TGCGCCAGCAGCCTCGTAGCCGTGGGGGGCGGGGAGCTGTTTTTT.

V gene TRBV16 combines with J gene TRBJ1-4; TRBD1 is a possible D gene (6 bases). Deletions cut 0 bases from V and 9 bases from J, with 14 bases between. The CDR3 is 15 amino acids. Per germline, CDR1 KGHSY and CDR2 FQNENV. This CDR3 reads CASSQSTGWDKKLFF. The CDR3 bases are TGTGCCAGCAGCCAATCCACAGGGTGGGATAAAAAACTGTTTTTT.

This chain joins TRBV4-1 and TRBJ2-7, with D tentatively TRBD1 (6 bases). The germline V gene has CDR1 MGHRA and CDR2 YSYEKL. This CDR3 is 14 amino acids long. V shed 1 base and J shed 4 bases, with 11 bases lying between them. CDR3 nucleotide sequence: TGCGCCAGCAGCCAAGGACAGGAGGTTTACGAGCAGTACTTC. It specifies CASSQGQEVYEQYF.

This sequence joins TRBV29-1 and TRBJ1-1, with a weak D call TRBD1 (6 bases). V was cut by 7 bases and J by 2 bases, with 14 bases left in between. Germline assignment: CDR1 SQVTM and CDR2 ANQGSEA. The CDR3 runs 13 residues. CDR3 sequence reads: CSGRSGGNTEAFF. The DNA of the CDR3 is TGCAGCGGGCGTTCGGGGGGCAACACTGAAGCTTTCTTT. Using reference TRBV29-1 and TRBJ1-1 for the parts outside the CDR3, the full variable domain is SAVISQKPSRDICQRGTSLTIQCQVDSQVTMMFWYRQQPGQSLTLIATANQGSEATYESGFVIDKFPISRPNLTFSTLTVSNMSPEDSSIYLCSGRSGGNTEAFFGQGTRLTVV.

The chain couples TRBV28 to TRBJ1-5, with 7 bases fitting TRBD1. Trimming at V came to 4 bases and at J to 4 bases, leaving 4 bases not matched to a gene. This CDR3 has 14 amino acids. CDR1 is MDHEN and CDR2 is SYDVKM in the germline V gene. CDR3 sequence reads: CASSSGQDNQPQHF. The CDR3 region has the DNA TGTGCCAGCAGTTCCGGACAGGATAATCAGCCCCAGCATTTT.

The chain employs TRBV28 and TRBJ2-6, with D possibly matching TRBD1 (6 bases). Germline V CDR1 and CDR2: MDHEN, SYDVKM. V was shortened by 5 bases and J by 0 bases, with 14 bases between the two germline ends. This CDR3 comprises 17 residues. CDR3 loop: CASSDLQGTSGANVLTF. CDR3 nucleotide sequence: TGTGCCAGCAGTGATCTACAGGGTACCTCTGGGGCCAACGTCCTGACTTTC.

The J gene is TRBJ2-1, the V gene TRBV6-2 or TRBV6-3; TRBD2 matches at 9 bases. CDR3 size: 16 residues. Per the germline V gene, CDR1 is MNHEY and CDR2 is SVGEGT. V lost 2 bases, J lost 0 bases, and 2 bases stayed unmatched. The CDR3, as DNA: TGTGCCAGCAGTTACCGCGGGAGGGTCTCCTACAATGAGCAGTTCTTC. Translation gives CASSYRGRVSYNEQFF.

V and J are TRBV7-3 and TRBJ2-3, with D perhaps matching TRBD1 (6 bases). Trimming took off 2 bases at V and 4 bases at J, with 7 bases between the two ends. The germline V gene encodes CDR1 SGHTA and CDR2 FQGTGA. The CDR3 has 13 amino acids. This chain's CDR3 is CASSLEGADTQYF. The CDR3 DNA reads TGTGCCAGCAGCTTAGAGGGGGCAGATACGCAGTATTTT.

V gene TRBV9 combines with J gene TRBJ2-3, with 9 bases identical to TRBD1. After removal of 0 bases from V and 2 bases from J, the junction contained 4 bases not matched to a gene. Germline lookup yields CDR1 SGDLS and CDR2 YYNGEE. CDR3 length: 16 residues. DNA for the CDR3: TGTGCCAGCAGCGTAGGGACAGGGGACCTCACAGATACGCAGTATTTT. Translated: CASSVGTGDLTDTQYF. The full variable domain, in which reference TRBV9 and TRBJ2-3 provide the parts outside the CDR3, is DSGVTQTPKHLITATGQRVTLRCSPRSGDLSVYWYQQSLDQGLQFLIQYYNGEERAKGNILERFSAQQFPDLHSELNLSSLELGDSALYFCASSVGTGDLTDTQYFGPGTRLTVL.